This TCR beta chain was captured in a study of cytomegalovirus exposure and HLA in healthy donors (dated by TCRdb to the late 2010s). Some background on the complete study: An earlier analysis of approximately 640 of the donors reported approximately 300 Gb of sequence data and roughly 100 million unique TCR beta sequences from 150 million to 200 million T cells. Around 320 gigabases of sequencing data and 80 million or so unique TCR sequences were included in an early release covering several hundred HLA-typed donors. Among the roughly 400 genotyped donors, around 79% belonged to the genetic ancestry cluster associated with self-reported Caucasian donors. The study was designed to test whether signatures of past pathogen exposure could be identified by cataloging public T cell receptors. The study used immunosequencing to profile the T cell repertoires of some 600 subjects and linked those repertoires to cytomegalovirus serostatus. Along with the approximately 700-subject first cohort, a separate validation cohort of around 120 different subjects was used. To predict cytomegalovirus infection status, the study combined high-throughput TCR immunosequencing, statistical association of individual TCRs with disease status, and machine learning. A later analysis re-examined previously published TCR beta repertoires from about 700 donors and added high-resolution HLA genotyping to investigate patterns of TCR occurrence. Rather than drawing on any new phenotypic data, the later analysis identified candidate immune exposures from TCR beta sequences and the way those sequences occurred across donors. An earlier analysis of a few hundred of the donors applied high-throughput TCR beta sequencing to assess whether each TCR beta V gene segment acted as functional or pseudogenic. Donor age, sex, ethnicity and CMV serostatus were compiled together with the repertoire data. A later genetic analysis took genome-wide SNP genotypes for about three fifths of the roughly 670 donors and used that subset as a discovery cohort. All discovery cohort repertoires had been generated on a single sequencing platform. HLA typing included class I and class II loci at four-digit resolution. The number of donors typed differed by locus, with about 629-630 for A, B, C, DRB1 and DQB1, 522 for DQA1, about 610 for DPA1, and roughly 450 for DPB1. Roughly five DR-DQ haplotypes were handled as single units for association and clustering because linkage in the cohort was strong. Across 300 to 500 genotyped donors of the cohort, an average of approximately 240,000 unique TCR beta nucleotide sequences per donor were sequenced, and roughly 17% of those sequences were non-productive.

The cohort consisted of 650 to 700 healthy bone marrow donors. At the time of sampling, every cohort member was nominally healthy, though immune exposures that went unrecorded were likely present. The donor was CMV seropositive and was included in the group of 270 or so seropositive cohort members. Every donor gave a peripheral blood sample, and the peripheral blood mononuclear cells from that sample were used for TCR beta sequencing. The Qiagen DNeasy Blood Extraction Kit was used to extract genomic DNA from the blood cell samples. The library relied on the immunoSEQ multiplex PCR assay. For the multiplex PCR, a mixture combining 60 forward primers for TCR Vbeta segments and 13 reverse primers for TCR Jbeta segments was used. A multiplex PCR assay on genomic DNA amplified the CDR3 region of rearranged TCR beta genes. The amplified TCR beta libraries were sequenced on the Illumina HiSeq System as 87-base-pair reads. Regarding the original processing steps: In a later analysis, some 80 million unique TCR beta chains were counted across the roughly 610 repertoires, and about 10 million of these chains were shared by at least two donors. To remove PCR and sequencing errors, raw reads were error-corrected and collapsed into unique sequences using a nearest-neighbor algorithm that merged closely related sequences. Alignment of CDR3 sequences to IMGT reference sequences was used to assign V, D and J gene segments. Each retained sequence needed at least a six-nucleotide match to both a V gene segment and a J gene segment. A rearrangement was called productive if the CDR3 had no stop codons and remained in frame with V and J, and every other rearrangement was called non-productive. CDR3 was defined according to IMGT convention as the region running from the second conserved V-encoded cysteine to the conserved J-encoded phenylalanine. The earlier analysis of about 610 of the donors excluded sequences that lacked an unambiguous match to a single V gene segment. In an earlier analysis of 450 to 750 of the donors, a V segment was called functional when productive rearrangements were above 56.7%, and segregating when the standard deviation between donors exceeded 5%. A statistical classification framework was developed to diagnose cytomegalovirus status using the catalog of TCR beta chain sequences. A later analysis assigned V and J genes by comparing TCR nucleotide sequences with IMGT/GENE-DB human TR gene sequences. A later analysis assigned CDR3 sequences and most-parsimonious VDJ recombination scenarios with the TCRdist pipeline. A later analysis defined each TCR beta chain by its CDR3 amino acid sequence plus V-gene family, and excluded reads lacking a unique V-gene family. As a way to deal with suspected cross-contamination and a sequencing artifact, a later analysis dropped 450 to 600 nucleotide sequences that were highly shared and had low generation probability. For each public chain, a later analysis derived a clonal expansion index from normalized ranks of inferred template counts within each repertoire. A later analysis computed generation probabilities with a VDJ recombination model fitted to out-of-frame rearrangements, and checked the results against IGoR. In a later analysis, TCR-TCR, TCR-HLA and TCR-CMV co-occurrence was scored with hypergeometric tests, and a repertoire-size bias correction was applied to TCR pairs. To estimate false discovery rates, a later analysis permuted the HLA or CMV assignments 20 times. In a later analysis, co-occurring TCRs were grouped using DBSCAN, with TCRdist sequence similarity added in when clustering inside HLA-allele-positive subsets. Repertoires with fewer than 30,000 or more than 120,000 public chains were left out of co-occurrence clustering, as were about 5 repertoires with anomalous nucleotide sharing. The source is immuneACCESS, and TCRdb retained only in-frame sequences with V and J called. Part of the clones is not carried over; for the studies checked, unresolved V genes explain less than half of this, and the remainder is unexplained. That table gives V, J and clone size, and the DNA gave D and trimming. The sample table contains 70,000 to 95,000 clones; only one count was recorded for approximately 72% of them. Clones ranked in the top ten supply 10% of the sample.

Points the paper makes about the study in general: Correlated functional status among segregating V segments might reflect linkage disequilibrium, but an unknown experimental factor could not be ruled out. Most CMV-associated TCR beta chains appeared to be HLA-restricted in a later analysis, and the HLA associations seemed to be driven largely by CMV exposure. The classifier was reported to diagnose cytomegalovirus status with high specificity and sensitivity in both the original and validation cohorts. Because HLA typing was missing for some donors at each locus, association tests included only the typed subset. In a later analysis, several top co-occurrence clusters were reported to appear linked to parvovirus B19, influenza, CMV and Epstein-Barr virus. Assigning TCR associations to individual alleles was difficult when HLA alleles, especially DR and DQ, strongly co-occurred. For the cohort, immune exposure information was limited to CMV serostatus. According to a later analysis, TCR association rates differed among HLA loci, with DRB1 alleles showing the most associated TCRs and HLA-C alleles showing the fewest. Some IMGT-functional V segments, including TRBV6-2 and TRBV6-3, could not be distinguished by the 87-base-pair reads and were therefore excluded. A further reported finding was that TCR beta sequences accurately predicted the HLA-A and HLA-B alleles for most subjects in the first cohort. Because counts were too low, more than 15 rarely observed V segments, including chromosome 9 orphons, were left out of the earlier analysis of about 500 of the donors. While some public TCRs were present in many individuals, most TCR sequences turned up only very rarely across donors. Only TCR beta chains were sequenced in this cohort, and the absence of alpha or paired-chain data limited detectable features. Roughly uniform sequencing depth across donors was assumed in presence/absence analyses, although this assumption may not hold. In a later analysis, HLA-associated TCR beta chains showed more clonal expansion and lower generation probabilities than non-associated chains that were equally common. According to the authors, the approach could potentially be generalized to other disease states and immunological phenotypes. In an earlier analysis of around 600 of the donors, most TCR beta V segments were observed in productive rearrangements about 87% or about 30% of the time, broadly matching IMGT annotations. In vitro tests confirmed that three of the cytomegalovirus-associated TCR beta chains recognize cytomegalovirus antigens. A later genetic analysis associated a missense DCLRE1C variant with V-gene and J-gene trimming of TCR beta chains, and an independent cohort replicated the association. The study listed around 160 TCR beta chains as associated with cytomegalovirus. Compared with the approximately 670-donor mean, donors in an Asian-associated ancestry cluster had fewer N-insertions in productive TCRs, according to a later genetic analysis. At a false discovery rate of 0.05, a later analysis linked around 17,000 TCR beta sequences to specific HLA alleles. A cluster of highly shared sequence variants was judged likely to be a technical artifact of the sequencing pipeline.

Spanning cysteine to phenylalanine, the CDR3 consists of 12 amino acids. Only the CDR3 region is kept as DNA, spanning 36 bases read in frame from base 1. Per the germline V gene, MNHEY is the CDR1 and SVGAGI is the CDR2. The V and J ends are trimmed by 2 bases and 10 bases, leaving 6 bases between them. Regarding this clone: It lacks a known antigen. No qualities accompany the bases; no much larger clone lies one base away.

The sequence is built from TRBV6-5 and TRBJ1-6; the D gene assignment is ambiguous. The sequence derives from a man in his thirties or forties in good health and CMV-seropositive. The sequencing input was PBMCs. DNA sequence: TGTGCCAGCAGTTACCGTGAGTCACCCCTCCACTTT. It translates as CASSYRESPLHF.